Listed below are T cell receptor beta chains from one sample, sequenced in a study of shared clonotypes between healthy human individuals. The protocol was immunoSEQ multiplex PCR, while the TCRdb copy is restricted to in-frame clones and leaves out a portion. This sample has some 2.3 million clones, with over 90% found just once. The sequenced sample was naive CD4+ T cells from PBMCs. These receptors all stem from a man aged 18 to 29 in good health. Some clones in this sample may be carry-over from other donors' samples. CDR3s include the opening cysteine and the closing phenylalanine or tryptophan. The D gene is left open where the match is weak. Expanded clones get a size class; other rows say once, few or many, or leave the size out.

TRBD2 | TRBJ2-5 | . | TRBV7-2 | CASSPGTSGARKTQYF | TGTGCCAGCAGCCCCGGGACTAGCGGGGCTAGAAAGACCCAGTACTTC
. | TRBJ1-1 | . | TRBV27 | CASSTQGFGTEAFF | TGTGCCAGCAGTACGCAGGGGTTCGGCACTGAAGCTTTCTTT
TRBD2 | TRBJ2-7 | . | TRBV11-2 | CASSQGPLAGGYEQYF | TGTGCCAGCAGCCAGGGGCCACTAGCGGGGGGCTACGAGCAGTACTTC
TRBD1 | TRBJ1-1 | . | TRBV6-5 | CASRRGQLTEAFF | TGTGCCAGCAGGCGGGGACAGTTGACTGAAGCTTTCTTT
. | TRBJ2-3 | . | TRBV27 | CASRFAGGDTQYF | TGTGCCAGCAGATTCGCAGGGGGGGATACGCAGTATTTT
TRBD2 | TRBJ2-5 | . | TRBV11-2 | CASSPGLAVYQETQYF | TGTGCCAGCAGCCCAGGACTAGCCGTATACCAAGAGACCCAGTACTTC
TRBD1 | TRBJ2-5 | . | TRBV7-2 | CASSPQQGRYGETQYF | TGTGCCAGCAGCCCACAACAGGGGCGATACGGAGAGACCCAGTACTTC
TRBD1 | TRBJ2-5 | . | TRBV5-1 | CASSYRTGVETQYF | TGCGCCAGCAGCTACCGGACAGGGGTAGAGACCCAGTACTTC
TRBD1 | TRBJ1-2 | once | TRBV9 | CASSGRQGINYGYTF | TGTGCCAGCAGCGGAAGACAGGGTATCAACTATGGCTACACCTTC
TRBD1 | TRBJ2-7 | . | TRBV18 | CASSPGTGGGPYF | TGTGCCAGCTCACCCGGGACAGGGGGAGGTCCGTACTTC
TRBD1 | TRBJ2-5 | . | TRBV15 | CATSRDQGAEETQYF | TGTGCCACCAGCAGAGATCAGGGGGCTGAGGAGACCCAGTACTTC
TRBD1 | TRBJ2-7 | . | TRBV5-4 | CASRAGTGYEQYF | TGTGCCAGCAGAGCCGGGACAGGGTACGAGCAGTACTTC
. | TRBJ1-2 | . | TRBV19 | CASSILDVDYGYTF | TGTGCCAGTAGTATTCTGGACGTTGACTATGGCTACACCTTC
. | TRBJ2-7 | . | TRBV5-1 | CASSLVAAGEQYF | TGCGCCAGCAGCTTGGTTGCGGCAGGGGAGCAGTACTTC
. | TRBJ1-4 | . | TRBV7-9 | CASSPLVGPNEKLFF | TGTGCCAGCAGCCCGCTGGTCGGCCCTAATGAAAAACTGTTTTTT
. | TRBJ1-1 | . | TRBV30 | CAWKEYTEAFF | TGTGCCTGGAAGGAGTACACTGAAGCTTTCTTT
. | TRBJ2-1 | . | TRBV5-1 | CASSLATGLSYNEQFF | TGCGCCAGCAGCTTGGCCACAGGCCTCTCCTACAATGAGCAGTTCTTC
TRBD1 | TRBJ2-3 | . | TRBV6-4 | CASSPGQGPDTQYF | TGTGCCAGCAGTCCGGGACAGGGTCCAGATACGCAGTATTTT
. | TRBJ2-6 | once | TRBV4-2 | CASSPEKVTLSGANVLTF | TGTGCCAGCAGCCCCGAAAAGGTGACACTATCTGGGGCCAACGTCCTGACTTTC
TRBD1 | TRBJ2-7 | . | TRBV29-1 | CSVATGAYSYEQYF | TGCAGCGTCGCAACAGGGGCCTACTCCTACGAGCAGTACTTC
TRBD2 | TRBJ2-3 | . | TRBV27 | CASSPLAGGTDTQYF | TGTGCCAGCAGTCCGCTAGCGGGAGGGACAGATACGCAGTATTTT
. | TRBJ2-3 | . | TRBV28 | CASSFYDRTDTQYF | TGTGCCAGCAGTTTTTATGACCGCACAGATACGCAGTATTTT
. | TRBJ1-2 | . | TRBV28 | CASSLSPRLTTGGYTF | TGTGCCAGCAGTTTATCCCCTCGGTTAACCACCGGGGGCTACACCTTC
. | TRBJ1-1 | . | TRBV27 | CASSLTWGSTEAFF | TGTGCCAGCAGTCTTACTTGGGGGAGCACTGAAGCTTTCTTT
. | TRBJ2-7 | . | TRBV5-6 | CASSRGGTPYEQYF | TGTGCCAGCAGCCGGGGCGGGACACCCTACGAGCAGTACTTC
. | TRBJ1-3 | . | TRBV7-2 | CASSPSTGSGNTIYF | TGTGCCAGCAGCCCATCAACAGGGTCTGGAAACACCATATATTTT
. | TRBJ1-1 | . | TRBV30 | CAWSLDNTEAFF | TGTGCCTGGAGTCTGGATAACACTGAAGCTTTCTTT
TRBD1 | TRBJ2-7 | . | TRBV5-1 | CASSFGTESSYEQYF | TGCGCCAGCAGCTTTGGGACAGAAAGCTCCTACGAGCAGTACTTC
. | TRBJ1-4 | . | TRBV28 | CASSSIDSMSEKLFF | TGTGCCAGCAGTTCCATCGACAGTATGAGTGAAAAACTGTTTTTT
. | TRBJ2-1 | . | TRBV5-1 | CASSSTFGGALYNEQFF | TGCGCCAGCAGCTCCACCTTTGGTGGGGCCCTCTACAATGAGCAGTTCTTC
TRBD2 | TRBJ2-7 | once | TRBV7-2 | CASSLDTLAGSYEQYF | TGTGCCAGCAGCTTAGATACGCTAGCGGGATCCTACGAGCAGTACTTC
. | TRBJ1-5 | . | TRBV30 | CAWANSNQPQHF | TGTGCCTGGGCAAATAGCAATCAGCCCCAGCATTTT
. | TRBJ1-6 | . | TRBV4-1 | CASSLGEGGINSPLHF | TGCGCCAGCAGCCTCGGGGAGGGAGGAATAAATTCACCCCTCCACTTT
. | TRBJ2-7 | . | TRBV7-9 | CASSSSLLLSYEQYF | TGTGCCAGCAGCTCCTCACTACTCCTCTCCTACGAGCAGTACTTC
. | TRBJ2-3 | . | TRBV4-3 | CASSQERDTDTQYF | TGCGCCAGCAGCCAAGAGCGGGACACAGATACGCAGTATTTT
. | TRBJ2-1 | . | TRBV7-7 | CASSPLGGLIYNEQFF | TGTGCCAGCAGCCCACTCGGGGGACTGATCTACAATGAGCAGTTCTTC
. | TRBJ1-2 | . | TRBV27 | CASSTMGNGYTF | TGTGCCAGTAGCACAATGGGTAATGGCTACACCTTC
. | TRBJ2-7 | . | TRBV7-9 | CASTPGQSDEQYF | TGTGCCAGCACCCCGGGGCAGTCCGACGAGCAGTACTTC
. | TRBJ2-2 | once | TRBV9 | CASSVGGGADTGELFF | TGTGCCAGCAGCGTAGGAGGGGGAGCCGATACCGGGGAGCTGTTTTTT
. | TRBJ2-7 | . | TRBV28 | CATREGGAAYEQYF | TGTGCCACCAGAGAAGGTGGCGCAGCCTACGAGCAGTACTTC